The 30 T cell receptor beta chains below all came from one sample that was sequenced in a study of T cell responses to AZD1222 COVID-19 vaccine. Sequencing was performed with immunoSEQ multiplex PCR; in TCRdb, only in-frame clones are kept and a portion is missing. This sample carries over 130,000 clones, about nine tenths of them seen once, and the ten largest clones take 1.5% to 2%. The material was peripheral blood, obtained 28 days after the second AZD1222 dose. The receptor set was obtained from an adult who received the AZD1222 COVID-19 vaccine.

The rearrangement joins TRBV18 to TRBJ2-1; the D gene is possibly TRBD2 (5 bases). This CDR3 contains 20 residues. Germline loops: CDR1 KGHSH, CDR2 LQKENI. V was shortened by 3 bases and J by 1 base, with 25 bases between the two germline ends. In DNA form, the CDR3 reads TGTGCCAGCTCACCTACCTACTTGCGGGCGACGAGGATGTCCTACAATGAGCAGTTCTTC. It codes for CASSPTYLRATRMSYNEQFF.

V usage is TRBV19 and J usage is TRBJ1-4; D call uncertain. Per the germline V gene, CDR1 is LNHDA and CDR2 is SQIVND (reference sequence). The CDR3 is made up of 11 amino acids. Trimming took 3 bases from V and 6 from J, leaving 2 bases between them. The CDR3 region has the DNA TGTGCCAGTAGTATTCATGAAAAACTGTTTTTT. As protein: CASSIHEKLFF.

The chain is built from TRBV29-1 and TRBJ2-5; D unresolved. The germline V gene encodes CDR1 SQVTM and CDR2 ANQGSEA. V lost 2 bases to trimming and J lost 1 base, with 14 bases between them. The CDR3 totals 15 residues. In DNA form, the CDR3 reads TGCAGCGTTGAACTTATAGGGTTTGCCCAAGAGACCCAGTACTTC. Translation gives CSVELIGFAQETQYF.

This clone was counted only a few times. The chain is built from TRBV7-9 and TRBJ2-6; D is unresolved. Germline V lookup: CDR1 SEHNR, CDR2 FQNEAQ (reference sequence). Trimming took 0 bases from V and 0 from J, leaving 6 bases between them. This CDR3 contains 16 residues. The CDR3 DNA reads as TGTGCCAGCAGCTTAGCGATAAGCTCTGGGGCCAACGTCCTGACTTTC. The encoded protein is CASSLAISSGANVLTF.

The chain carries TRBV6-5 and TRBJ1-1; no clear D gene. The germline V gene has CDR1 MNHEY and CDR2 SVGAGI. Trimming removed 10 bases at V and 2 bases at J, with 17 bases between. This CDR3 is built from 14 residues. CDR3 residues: CATLTPGLNTEAFF. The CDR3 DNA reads TGTGCCACCCTAACACCGGGTTTAAACACTGAAGCTTTCTTT.

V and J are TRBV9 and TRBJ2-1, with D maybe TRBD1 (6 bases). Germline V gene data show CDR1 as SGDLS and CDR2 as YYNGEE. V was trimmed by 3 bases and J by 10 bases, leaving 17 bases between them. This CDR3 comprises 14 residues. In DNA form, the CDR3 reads TGTGCCAGCAGCGCGACAACAGGGTTCGGGGAGCAGTTCTTC. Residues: CASSATTGFGEQFF.

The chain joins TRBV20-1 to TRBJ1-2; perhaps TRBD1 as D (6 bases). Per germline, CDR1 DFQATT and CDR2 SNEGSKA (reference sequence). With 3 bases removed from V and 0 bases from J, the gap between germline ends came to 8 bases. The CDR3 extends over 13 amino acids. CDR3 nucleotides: TGCAGTGCTAGTACAGGGTCTAACTATGGCTACACCTTC. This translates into CSASTGSNYGYTF.

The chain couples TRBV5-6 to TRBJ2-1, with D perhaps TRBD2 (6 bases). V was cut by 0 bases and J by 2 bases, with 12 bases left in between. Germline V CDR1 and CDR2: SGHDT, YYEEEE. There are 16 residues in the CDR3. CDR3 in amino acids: CASSLAGGMTYNEQFF. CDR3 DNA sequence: TGTGCCAGCAGCTTGGCCGGGGGTATGACCTACAATGAGCAGTTCTTC.

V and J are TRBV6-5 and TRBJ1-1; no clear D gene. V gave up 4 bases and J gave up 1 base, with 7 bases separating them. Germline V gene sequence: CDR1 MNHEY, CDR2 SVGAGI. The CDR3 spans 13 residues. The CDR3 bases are TGTGCCAGCAGTTTTTCAACGAACACTGAAGCTTTCTTT. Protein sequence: CASSFSTNTEAFF.

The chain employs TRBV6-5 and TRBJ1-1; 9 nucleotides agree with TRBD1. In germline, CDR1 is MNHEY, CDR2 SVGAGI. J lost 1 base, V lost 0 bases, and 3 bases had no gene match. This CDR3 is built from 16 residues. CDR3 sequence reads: CASSYSRTGANTEAFF. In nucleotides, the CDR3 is TGTGCCAGCAGTTACTCCAGGACAGGGGCGAACACTGAAGCTTTCTTT.

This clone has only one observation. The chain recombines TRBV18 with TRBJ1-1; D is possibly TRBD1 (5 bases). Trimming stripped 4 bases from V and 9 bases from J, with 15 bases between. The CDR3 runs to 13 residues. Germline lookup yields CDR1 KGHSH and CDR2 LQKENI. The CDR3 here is CASSLNDRVKAFF. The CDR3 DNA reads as TGTGCCAGCTCACTAAACGACAGAGTTAAAGCTTTCTTT.

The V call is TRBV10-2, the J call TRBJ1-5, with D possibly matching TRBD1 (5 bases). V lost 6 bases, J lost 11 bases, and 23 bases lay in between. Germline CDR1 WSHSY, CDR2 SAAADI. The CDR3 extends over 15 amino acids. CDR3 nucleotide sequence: TGCGCCAGCAGCCTTAACGGGGGATCACAGCAGACCCAGCATTTT. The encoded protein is CASSLNGGSQQTQHF.

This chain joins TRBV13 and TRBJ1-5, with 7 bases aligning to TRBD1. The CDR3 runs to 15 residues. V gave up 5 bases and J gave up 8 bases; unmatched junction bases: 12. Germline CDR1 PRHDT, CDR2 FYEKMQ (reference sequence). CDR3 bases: TGTGCCAGCAGCCGCCGGGACAGACCCTTTGAGCCCCAGCATTTT. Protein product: CASSRRDRPFEPQHF.

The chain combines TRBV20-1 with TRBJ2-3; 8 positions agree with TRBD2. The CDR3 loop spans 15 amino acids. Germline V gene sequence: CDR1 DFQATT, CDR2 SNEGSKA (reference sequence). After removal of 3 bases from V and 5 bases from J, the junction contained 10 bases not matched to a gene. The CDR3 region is CSASGLAGGVDTQYF. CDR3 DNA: TGCAGTGCTAGTGGACTCGCGGGGGGTGTAGATACGCAGTATTTT.

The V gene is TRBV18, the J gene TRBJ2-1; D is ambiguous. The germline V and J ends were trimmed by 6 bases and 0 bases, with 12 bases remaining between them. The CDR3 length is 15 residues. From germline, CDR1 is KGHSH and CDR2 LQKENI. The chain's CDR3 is CASSQDKSSYNEQFF. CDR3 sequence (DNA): TGTGCCAGCTCGCAAGACAAAAGCTCCTACAATGAGCAGTTCTTC.

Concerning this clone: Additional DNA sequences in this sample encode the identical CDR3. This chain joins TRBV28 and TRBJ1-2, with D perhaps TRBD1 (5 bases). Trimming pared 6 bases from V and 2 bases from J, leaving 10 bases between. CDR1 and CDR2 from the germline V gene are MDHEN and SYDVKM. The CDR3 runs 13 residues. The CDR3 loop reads CASSTGGNYGYTF. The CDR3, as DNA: TGTGCCAGCAGCACGGGGGGGAACTATGGCTACACCTTC.

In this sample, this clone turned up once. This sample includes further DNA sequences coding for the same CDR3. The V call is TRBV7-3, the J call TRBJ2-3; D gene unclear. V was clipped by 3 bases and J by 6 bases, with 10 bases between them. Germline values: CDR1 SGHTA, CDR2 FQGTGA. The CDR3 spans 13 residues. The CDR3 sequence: CASSLGSLDTQYF. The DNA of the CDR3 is TGTGCCAGCAGCTTGGGCAGTCTGGATACGCAGTATTTT.

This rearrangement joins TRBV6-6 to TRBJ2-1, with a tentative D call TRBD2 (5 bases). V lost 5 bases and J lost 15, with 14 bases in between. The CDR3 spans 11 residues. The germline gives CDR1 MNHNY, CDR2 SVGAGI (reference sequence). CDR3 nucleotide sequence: TGTGCCAGCAGTCCTCTGGAGGTTCTGTTCTTC. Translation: CASSPLEVLFF.

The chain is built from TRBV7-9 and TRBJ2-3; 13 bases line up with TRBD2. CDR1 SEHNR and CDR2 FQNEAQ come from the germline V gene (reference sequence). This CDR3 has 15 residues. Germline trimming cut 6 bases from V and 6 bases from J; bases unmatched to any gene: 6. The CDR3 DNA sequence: TGTGCCAGCAGAGGACTAGCGGGGGACACGGATACGCAGTATTTT. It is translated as CASRGLAGDTDTQYF.

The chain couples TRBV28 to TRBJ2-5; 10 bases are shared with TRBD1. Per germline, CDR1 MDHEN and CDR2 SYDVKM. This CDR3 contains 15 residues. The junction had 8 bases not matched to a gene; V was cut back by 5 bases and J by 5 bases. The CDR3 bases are TGTGCCAGCAGTCTACCGACAGGGGGCATTGAGACCCAGTACTTC. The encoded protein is CASSLPTGGIETQYF.

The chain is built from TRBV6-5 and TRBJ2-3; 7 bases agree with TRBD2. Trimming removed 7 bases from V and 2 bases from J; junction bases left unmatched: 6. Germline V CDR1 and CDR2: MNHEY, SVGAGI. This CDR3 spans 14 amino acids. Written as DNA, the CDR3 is TGTGCCAGCATGGGACTACAAAACACAGATACGCAGTATTTT. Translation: CASMGLQNTDTQYF.

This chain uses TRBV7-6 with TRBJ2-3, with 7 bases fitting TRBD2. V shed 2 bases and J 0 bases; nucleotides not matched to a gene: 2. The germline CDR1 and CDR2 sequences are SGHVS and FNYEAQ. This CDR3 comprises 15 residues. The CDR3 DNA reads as TGTGCCAGCAGCTTATGGCGGGGGAGCACAGATACGCAGTATTTT. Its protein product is CASSLWRGSTDTQYF.

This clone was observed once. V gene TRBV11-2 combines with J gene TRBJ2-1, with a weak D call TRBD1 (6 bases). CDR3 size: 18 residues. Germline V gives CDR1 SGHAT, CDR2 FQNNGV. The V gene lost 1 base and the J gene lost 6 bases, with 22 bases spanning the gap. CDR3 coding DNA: TGTGCCAGCAGCTTAGTTTTTGAAGGGGGAGTCGTACTCAATGAGCAGTTCTTC. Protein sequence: CASSLVFEGGVVLNEQFF.

The CDR3 sequence is CASSGTGLKGTEAFF. DNA of the CDR3: TGCGCCAGCAGCGGGACAGGGTTGAAGGGCACTGAAGCTTTCTTT. V usage is TRBV5-1 and J usage is TRBJ1-1, with 9 nucleotides matching TRBD1. Germline assignment: CDR1 SGHRS and CDR2 YFSETQ. CDR3 length equals 15 residues. With 4 bases clipped from V and 4 bases from J, the junction kept 8 bases outside the gene matches.

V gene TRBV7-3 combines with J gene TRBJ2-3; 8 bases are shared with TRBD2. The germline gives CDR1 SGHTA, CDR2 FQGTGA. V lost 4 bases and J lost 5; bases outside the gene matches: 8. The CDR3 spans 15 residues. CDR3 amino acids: CASSSHGSGGDTQYF. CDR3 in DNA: TGTGCCAGCAGCTCACATGGGAGCGGGGGAGATACGCAGTATTTT.

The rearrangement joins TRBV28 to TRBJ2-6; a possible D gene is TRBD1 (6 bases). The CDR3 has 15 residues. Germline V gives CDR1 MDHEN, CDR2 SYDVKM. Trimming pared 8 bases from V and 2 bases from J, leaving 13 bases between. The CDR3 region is CASGPSGAGANVLTF. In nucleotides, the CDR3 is TGTGCCAGCGGCCCATCAGGGGCTGGGGCCAACGTCCTGACTTTC.

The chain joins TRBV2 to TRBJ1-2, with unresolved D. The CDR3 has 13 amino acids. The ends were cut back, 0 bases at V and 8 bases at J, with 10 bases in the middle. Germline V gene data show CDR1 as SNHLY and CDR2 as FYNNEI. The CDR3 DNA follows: TGTGCCAGCAGTGAAGCTGTGGGTACCGGCTACACCTTC. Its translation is CASSEAVGTGYTF.

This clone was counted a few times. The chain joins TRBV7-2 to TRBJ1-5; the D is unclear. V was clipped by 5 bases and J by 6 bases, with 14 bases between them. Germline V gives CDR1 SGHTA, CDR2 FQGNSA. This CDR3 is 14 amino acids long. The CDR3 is CASSPRRESQPQHF. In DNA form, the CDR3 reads TGTGCCAGCAGCCCCCGGAGAGAGAGTCAGCCCCAGCATTTT.

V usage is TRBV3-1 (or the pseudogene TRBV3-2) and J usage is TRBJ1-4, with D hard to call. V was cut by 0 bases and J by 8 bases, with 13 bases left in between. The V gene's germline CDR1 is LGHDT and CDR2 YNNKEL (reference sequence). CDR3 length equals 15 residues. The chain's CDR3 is CASSQDATVREKLFF. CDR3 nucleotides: TGTGCCAGCAGCCAAGATGCAACAGTCAGGGAAAAACTGTTTTTT.

The CDR3 DNA reads as TGTGCCAGCAGCGAAACTCTAGCGGGAGCCCCCAATGAGCAGTTCTTC. Translation gives CASSETLAGAPNEQFF. This chain joins TRBV7-9 and TRBJ2-1, with 10 positions matching TRBD2. This CDR3 is built from 16 residues. With V trimmed by 5 bases and J by 6 bases, 10 bases remained unmatched. Per germline, CDR1 SEHNR and CDR2 FQNEAQ (reference sequence).